This T cell receptor beta chain was captured in a study of blood T cell repertoires in COVID-19. Overall study context: Acute-phase and convalescent COVID-19 samples originated in the United States, Italy and Spain. PBMCs, B-cell-depleted T cells, or T cells were the source of the cDNA or gDNA that made up the material.

In the source study's methods: Scientists estimated how many nucleated cells there were by amplifying reference gene primers. The method was immunoSEQ multiplex PCR; TCRdb's version includes in-frame clones alone and lacks a portion of them. V, J and clone size are taken as reported in that table, and D and trimming were inferred from the DNA itself. This table holds 140,000 or so clones, 80% to 90% found once. V lost 3 bases and J lost 5, with 16 bases in between. CDR1 is MDHEN, CDR2 SYDVKM, per germline. This CDR3 is built from 16 residues. The TCR was taken from a woman aged 45 to 65 with acute or convalescent COVID-19. This rearrangement joins TRBV28 to TRBJ2-2; a weak D match, TRBD2 (6 bases). Sequenced: peripheral blood. Here the CDR3 DNA reads TGTGCCAGCAGTTTTGTTCAACTAGCCGGTACCGGGGAGCTGTTTTTT. Encoded protein: CASSFVQLAGTGELFF.